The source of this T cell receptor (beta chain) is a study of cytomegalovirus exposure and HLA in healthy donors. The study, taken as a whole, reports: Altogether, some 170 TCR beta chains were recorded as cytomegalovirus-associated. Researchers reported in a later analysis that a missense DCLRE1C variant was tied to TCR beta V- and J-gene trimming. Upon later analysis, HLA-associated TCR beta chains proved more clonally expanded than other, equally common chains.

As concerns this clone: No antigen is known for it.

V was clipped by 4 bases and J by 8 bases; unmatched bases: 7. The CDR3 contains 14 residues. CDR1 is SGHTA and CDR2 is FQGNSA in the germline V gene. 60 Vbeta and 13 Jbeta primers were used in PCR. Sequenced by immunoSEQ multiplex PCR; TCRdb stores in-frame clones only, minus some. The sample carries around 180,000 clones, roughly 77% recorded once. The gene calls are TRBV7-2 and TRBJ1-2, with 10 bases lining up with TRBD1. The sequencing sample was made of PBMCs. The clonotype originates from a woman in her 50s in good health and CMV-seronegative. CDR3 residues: CASSSGTGALGYTF. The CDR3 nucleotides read TGTGCCAGCAGCTCCGGGACAGGGGCCCTCGGCTACACCTTC. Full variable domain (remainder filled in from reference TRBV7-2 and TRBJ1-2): GAGVSQSPSNKVTEKGKDVELRCDPISGHTALYWYRQSLGQGLEFLIYFQGNSAPDKSGLPSDRFSAERTGGSVSTLTIQRTQQEDSAVYLCASSSGTGALGYTFGSGTRLTVV.